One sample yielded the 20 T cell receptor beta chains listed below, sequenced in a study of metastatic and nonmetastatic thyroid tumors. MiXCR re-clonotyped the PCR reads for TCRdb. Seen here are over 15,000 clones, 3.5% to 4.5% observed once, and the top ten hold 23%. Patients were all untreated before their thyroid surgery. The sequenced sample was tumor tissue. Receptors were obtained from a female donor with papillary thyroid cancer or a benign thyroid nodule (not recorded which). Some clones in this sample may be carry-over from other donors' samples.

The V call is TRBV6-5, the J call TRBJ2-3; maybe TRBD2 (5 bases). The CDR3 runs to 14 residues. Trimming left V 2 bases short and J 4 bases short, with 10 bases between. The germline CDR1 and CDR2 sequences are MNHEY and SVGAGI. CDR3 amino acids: CASSYGSRADTQYF. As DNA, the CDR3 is TGTGCCAGCAGTTACGGGAGTAGAGCAGATACGCAGTATTTT.

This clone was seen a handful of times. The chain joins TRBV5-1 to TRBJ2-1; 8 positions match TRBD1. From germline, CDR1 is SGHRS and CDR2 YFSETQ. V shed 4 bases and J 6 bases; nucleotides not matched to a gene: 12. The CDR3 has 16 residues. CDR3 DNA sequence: TGCGCCAGCAGCGTCAGGGGGCGCTCCGCACTCAATGAGCAGTTCTTC. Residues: CASSVRGRSALNEQFF.

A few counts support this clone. The DNA of the CDR3 is TGTGCCAGCAGGCCGTCTGGCGGGAGTTCGGGCAATGAGCAGTTCTTC. Its protein product is CASRPSGGSSGNEQFF. V usage is TRBV27 and J usage is TRBJ2-1, with 7 positions matching TRBD2. CDR3 length equals 16 residues. V shed 6 bases and J 6 bases; nucleotides not matched to a gene: 14. Germline CDR1 MNHEY, CDR2 SMNVEV (reference sequence).

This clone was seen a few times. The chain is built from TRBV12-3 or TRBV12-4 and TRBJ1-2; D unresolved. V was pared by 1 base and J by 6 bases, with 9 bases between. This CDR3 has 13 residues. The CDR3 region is CASSLGVVDGYTF. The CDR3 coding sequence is TGTGCCAGCAGTTTAGGGGTAGTGGATGGCTACACCTTC.

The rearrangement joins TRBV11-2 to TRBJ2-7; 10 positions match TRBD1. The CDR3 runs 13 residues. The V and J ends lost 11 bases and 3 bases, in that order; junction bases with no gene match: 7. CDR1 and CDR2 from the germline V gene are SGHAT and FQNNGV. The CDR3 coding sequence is TGTGCCTTTGGGGGGACAGGGGTCTACGAGCAGTACTTC. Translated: CAFGGTGVYEQYF.

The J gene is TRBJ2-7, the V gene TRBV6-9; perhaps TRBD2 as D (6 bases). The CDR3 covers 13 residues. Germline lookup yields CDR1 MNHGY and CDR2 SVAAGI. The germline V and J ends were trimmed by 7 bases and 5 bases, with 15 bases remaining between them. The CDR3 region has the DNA TGTGCCAGCAACCCTGGAGGGGTCCACGAGCAGTACTTC. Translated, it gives CASNPGGVHEQYF.

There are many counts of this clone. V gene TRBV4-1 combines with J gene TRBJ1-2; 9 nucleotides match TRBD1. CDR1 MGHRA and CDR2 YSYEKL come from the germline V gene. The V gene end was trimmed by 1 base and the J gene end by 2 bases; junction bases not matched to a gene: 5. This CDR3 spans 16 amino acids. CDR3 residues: CASSQVGQGRNYGYTF. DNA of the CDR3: TGCGCCAGCAGCCAAGTAGGACAGGGGAGGAACTATGGCTACACCTTC.

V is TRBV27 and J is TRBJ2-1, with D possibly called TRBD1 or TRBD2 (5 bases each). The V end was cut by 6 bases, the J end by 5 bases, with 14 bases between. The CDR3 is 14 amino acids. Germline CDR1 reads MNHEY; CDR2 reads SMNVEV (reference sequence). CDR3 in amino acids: CASSPWGKDNEQFF. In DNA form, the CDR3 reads TGTGCCAGCAGCCCTTGGGGGAAGGACAATGAGCAGTTCTTC.

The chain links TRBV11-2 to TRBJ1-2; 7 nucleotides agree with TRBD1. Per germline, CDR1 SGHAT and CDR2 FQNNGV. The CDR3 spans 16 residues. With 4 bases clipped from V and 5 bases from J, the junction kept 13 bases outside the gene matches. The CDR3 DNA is TGTGCCAGCAGCTCTCCCGGACAGGCCCGGGGTTATGGCTACACCTTC. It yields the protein CASSSPGQARGYGYTF.

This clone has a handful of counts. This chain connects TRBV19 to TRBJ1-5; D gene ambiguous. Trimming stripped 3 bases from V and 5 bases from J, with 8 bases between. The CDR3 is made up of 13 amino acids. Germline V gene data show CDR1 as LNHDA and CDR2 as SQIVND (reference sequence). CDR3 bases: TGTGCCAGTAGTATGGGCAGGCATCAGCCCCAGCATTTT. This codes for CASSMGRHQPQHF.

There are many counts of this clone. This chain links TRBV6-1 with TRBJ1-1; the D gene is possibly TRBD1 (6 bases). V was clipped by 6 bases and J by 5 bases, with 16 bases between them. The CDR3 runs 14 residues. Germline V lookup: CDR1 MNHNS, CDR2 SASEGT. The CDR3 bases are TGTGCCAGCAGGGGGGGGGGCGAGGAGACTGAAGCTTTCTTT. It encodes CASRGGGEETEAFF.

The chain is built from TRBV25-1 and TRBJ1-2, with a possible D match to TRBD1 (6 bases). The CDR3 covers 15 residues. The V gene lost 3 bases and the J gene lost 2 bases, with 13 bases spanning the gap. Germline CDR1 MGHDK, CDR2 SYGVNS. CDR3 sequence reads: CASSDRDTMNYGYTF. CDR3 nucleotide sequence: TGTGCCAGCAGTGATAGGGACACGATGAACTATGGCTACACCTTC.

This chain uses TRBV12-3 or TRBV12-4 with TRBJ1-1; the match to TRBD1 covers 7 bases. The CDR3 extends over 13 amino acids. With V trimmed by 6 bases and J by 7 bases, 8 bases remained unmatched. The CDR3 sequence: CASRSQGTGEAFF. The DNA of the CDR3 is TGTGCCAGCAGATCACAGGGGACGGGTGAAGCTTTCTTT.

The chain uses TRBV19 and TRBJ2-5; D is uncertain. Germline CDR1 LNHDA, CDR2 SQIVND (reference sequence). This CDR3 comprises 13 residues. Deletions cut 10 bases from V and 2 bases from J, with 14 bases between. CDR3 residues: CATIRARQETQYF. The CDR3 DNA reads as TGTGCCACCATCCGGGCCCGGCAAGAGACCCAGTACTTC.

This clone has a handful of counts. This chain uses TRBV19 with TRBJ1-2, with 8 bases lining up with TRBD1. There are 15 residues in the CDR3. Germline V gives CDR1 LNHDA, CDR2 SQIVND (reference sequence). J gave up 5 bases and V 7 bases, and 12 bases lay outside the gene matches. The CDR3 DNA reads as TGTGCCAGTAACCCCCGGACAGGGAATAGTTATGGCTACACCTTC. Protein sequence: CASNPRTGNSYGYTF.

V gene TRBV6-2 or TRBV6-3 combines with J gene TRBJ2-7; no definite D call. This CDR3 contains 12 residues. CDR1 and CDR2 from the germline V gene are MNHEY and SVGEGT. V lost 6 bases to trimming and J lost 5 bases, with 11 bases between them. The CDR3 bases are TGTGCCAGCAGCCCCACTGTCCACGAGCAGTACTTC. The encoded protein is CASSPTVHEQYF.

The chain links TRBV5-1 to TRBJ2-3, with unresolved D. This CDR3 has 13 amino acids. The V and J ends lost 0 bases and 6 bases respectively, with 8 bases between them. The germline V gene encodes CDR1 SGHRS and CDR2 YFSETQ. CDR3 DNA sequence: TGCGCCAGCAGCTTGGTGATGGGGGATACGCAGTATTTT. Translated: CASSLVMGDTQYF.

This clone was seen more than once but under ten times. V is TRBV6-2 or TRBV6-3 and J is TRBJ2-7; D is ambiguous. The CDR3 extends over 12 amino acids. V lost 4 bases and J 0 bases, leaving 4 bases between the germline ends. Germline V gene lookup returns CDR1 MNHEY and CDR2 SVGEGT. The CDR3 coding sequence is TGTGCCAGCAGTTCCCCCTCCTACGAGCAGTACTTC. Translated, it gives CASSSPSYEQYF.

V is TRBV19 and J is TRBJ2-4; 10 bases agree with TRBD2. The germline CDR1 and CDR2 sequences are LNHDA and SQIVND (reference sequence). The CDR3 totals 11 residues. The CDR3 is CASSGGDIQYF. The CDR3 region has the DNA TGTGCGTCAAGCGGGGGGGACATTCAGTACTTC. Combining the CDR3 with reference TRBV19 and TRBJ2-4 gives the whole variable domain DGGITQSPKYLFRKEGQNVTLSCEQNLNHDAMYWYRQDPGQGLRLIYYSQIVNDFQKGDIAEGYSVSREKKESFPLTVTSAQKNPTAFYLCASSGGDIQYFGAGTRLSVL.

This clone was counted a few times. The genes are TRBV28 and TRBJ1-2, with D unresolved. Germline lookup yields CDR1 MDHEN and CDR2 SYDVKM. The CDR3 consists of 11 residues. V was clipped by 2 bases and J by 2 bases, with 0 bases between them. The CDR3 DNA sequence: TGTGCCAGCAGTTTAAACTATGGCTACACCTTC. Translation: CASSLNYGYTF.